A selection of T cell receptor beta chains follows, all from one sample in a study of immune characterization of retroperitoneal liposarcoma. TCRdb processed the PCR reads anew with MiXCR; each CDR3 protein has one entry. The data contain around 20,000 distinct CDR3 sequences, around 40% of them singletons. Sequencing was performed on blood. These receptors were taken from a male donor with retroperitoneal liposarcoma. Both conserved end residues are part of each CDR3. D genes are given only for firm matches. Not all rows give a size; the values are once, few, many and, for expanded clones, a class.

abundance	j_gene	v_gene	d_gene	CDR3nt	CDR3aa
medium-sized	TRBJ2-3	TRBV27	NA	TGTGCCAGCATCCCCGCCCCGGTCGGACAGATGAGCACAGATACGCAGTATTTT	CASIPAPVGQMSTDTQYF
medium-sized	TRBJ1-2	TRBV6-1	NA	TGTGCCAGCAGTGAGATAACACTCGGAGCCTATGGCTACACCTTC	CASSEITLGAYGYTF
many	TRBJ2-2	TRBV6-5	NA	TGTGCCAGCAGTTACTTCCTAACCGGGGAGCTGTTTTTT	CASSYFLTGELFF
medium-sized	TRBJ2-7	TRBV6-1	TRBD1	TGTGCCAGCAGTTCCCGGGACAGTTCCTACGAGCAGTACTTC	CASSSRDSSYEQYF
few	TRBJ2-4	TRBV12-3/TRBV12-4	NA	TGTGCCAGCAATCCCCGGGACGGGTGGGGCATTCAGTACTTC	CASNPRDGWGIQYF
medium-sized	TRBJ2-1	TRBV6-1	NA	TGTGCCAGCAGGGCCTACTCCGGACTCGAGGCCAAAAACATTCAGTTCTTC	CASRAYSGLEAKNIQFF
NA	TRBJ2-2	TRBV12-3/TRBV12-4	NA	TGTGCCAGCAGTCCCATCTGGGGGCAAAGGACCGGGGAGCTGTTTTTT	CASSPIWGQRTGELFF
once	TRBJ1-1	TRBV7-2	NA	TGTGCCAGCAGCTTAGCAAGACAGAACACTGAAGCTTTCTTT	CASSLARQNTEAFF
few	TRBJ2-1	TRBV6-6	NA	TGTGCCAGCATCCTAGAGTCAAGGAATGAGCAGTTCTTC	CASILESRNEQFF
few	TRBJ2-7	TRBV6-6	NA	TGTGCCAGCAGTTACGGGGTGGATTACAATGAGCAGTACTTC	CASSYGVDYNEQYF
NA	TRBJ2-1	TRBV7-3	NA	TGTGCCAGCAGTCCCATAGGGGGATCCTACAATGAGCAGTTCTTC	CASSPIGGSYNEQFF
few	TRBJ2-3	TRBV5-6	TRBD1	TGTGCCAGCAGCTTGGGACAGGGGTCAGATACGCAGTATTTT	CASSLGQGSDTQYF
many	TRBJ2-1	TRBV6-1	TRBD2	TGTGCCAGCGCTGGTGGGGCGGGAGTTCAGGAGCAGTTCTTC	CASAGGAGVQEQFF
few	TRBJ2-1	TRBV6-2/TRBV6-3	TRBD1	TGTGCCAGCAGTTACTCGGGGGAGAGGGGGCTCCCCCATGAGCAGTTCTTC	CASSYSGERGLPHEQFF
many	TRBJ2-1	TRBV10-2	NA	TGCGCCAGCAGTGAAAAAGAGACCCAGTTCTTC	CASSEKETQFF
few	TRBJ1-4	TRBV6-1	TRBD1	TGTGCCAGCAGTAGGGACAGGGGAAGTTATGAAAAACTGTTTTTT	CASSRDRGSYEKLFF
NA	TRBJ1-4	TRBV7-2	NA	TGTGCCAGCAGCTTTAGTAGAACTAATGAAAAACTGTTTTTT	CASSFSRTNEKLFF
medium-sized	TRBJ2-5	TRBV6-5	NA	TGTGCCAGCAGTTACTCGTCATCGGTAGAGACCCAGTACTTC	CASSYSSSVETQYF
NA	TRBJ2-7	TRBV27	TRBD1	TGTGCCAGCAGTCCCCCGGGACAGACTTACGAGCAGTACTTC	CASSPPGQTYEQYF
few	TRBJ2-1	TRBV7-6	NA	TGTGCCAGCAGCTTAGAACGGGGGCAAGAGACCCAGTTCTTC	CASSLERGQETQFF
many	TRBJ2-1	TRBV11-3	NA	TGTGCCAGCAGCTTAACCCATGAGCAGTTCTTC	CASSLTHEQFF
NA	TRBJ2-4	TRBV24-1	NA	TGTGCCACCTCCGGCGGACCGGGGGCTACAAGGGAGCAGTACTTC	CATSGGPGATREQYF
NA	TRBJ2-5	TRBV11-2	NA	TGTGCCAGCAGCTTTAAGAGGTCCAACCAAGAGACCCAGTACTTC	CASSFKRSNQETQYF
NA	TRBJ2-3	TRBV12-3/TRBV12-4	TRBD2	TGTGCCAGCACCAAATTCGCCACGGGACTAGCGGGAGTTACAGATACGCAGTATTTT	CASTKFATGLAGVTDTQYF
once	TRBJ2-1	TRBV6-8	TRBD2	TGTGCCAGCCAACTAGCGCGGTACAATGAGCAGTTCTTC	CASQLARYNEQFF
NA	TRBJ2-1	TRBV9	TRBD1	TGTGCCAGCAGCGTTGTTGGGGACAGGGGCAATGAGCAGTTCTTC	CASSVVGDRGNEQFF
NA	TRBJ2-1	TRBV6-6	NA	TGTGCCAGCAGTTACTCGGGGGGCATCTACGAGCAGTTCTTC	CASSYSGGIYEQFF
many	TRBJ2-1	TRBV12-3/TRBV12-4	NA	TGTGCCAGCAGTTCAAGTGGCGGTTGGAACAATGAGCAGTTCTTC	CASSSSGGWNNEQFF
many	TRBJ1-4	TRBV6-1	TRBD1	TGTGCCAGCAGTGAATTGGGCGGACCCCGGACAGGAAAATATGAAAAACTGTTTTTT	CASSELGGPRTGKYEKLFF
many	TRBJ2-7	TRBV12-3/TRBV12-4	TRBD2	TGTGCCAGCACTCCCGGGAGAGTTAGCGGGAGAAGGTACGAGCAGTACTTC	CASTPGRVSGRRYEQYF
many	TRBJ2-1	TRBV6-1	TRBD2	TGTGCCAGCACCGAGACTAGCTACCCCTACGAGCAGTTCTTC	CASTETSYPYEQFF
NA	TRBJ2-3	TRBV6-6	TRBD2	TGTGCCAGCAGTTACACCGGGACTAGCGGGGGGACAGATACGCAGTATTTT	CASSYTGTSGGTDTQYF
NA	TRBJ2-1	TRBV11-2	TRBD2	TGTGCCAGGTGCTTTGGGACTAGCGGGAAAATTGAGCAGTTCTTC	CARCFGTSGKIEQFF
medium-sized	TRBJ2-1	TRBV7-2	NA	TGTGCCAGCAGCCCCCGGGCTAGTTATGAGCAGTTCTTC	CASSPRASYEQFF
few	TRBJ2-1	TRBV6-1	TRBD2	TGTGCCAGCAGTGGGGGGGGACTAGCGGGTTACAATGAGCAGTTCTTC	CASSGGGLAGYNEQFF
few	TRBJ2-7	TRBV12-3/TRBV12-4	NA	TGTGCCAGCACCGTCTCTCGCTCCTACAATGAGCAGTACTTC	CASTVSRSYNEQYF
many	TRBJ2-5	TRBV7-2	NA	TGTGCCAGCAGCTTAAGAACAGGGAGGTTAGGAGAGACCCAGTACTTC	CASSLRTGRLGETQYF
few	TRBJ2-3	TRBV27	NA	TGTGCCAGCAGTCCCCACTATAGGGATACGCAGTATTTT	CASSPHYRDTQYF
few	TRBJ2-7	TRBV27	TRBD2	TGTGCCAGCAGTCAGGGACTAGTTTCCTACGAGCAGTACTTC	CASSQGLVSYEQYF